The clone carrying this TCR beta chain was found a few times. The sample originates from a study of blood T cell repertoires in COVID-19. Whole-study context: From T cells, B-cell-depleted T cells, or PBMCs came the material, which was cDNA or gDNA.

In the original processing: By means of reference gene primer amplification, nucleated cell counts were estimated. The repertoire was sequenced with immunoSEQ multiplex PCR; TCRdb's copy has only in-frame clones and lacks some. V, J and clone size are taken as reported in that table, and D and trimming were inferred from the DNA itself. The sample carries hundreds of thousands of clones, more than 80% recorded once. In germline, CDR1 is MNHEY, CDR2 SVGAGI. This CDR3 is built from 15 residues. V gave up 5 bases and J gave up 4 bases; unmatched junction bases: 5. The receptor was derived from a woman in her thirties with active or convalescent COVID-19. V gene TRBV6-5 combines with J gene TRBJ2-1; 10 bases fit TRBD2. Material: peripheral blood. The CDR3 reads CASSTTSGAYNEQFF. DNA for the CDR3: TGTGCCAGCAGTACCACTAGCGGGGCGTACAATGAGCAGTTCTTC.